Sequencing of this TCR beta chain was carried out in a study of T cell responses to AZD1222 COVID-19 vaccine. The protocol was immunoSEQ multiplex PCR, while the TCRdb copy is restricted to in-frame clones and leaves out a portion. The sample has about 120,000 clones, 87% seen once. As to this clone: Its antigen is unknown.

Study-wide results and caveats: White British donors predominated, females outnumbered males, and clonal diversity was possibly underestimated.

Sequenced material: peripheral blood, taken on day 0 of AZD1222 vaccination. This TCR was recovered from an adult in good health.

The CDR3 bases are TGTGCCAGTAGTATTCAGGGAAAAGGGACCCAGTACTTC. Amino acids: CASSIQGKGTQYF. The gene calls are TRBV19 and TRBJ2-5; D might be TRBD1 (5 bases). Germline CDR1 reads LNHDA; CDR2 reads SQIVND (reference sequence). CDR3 size: 13 residues. Between the trimmed V and J ends, which lost 3 bases and 7 bases, there was a span of 12 bases.